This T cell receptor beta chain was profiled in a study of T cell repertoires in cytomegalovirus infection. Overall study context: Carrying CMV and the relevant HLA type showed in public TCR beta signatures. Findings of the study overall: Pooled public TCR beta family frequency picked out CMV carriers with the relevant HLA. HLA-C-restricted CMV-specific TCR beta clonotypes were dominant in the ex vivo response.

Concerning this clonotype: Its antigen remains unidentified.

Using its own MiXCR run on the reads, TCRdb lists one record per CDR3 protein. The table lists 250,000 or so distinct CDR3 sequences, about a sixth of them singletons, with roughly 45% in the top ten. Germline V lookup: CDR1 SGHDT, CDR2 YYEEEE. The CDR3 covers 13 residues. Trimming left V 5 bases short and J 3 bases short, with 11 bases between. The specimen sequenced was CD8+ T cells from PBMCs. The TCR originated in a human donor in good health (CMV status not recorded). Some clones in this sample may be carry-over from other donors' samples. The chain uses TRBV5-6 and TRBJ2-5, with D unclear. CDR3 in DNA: TGTGCCAGCAGTGGGCGAGAAGAAGAGACCCAGTACTTC. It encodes CASSGREEETQYF.